The present T cell receptor (beta chain) was sequenced within a study of Ad26.COV2.S vaccination and SARS-CoV-2 variants. As for treatment: 19 received Ad26.COV2.S at low or high dose, single or two shots; roughly 5 received placebo; per-sample allocation not given. After the first vaccine or placebo injection, samples were drawn on day 63. Measured with immunoSEQ multiplex PCR; TCRdb has only the in-frame clones, and not every one. The sample lists 250,000 to 300,000 clones, approximately 89% seen once, with over 2.5% in the top ten. This receptor was identified in a person aged 18-60 years who received the Ad26.COV2.S COVID-19 vaccine or a placebo. Specimen: peripheral blood, collected in a trial of Ad26.COV2.S vaccine versus placebo.

The CDR3 here is CAWSAKQGLPGYGYTF. CDR3 sequence (DNA): TGTGCCTGGTCTGCAAAACAGGGACTCCCGGGGTATGGCTACACCTTC. The chain is built from TRBV30 and TRBJ1-2; TRBD1 is a possible D gene (6 bases). The CDR3 is 16 amino acids. The germline V and J ends were trimmed by 5 bases and 5 bases, with 24 bases remaining between them. Germline CDR1 and CDR2: GTSNPN and SVGIG (reference sequence).